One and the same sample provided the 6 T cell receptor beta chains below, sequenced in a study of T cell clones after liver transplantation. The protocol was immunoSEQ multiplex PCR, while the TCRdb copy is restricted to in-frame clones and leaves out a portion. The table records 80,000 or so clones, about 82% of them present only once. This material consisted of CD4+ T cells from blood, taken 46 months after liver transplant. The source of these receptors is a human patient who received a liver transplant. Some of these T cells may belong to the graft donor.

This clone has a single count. CDR3 in amino acids: CASRQGEYGNTEAFF. In nucleotides, the CDR3 is TGTGCCAGTAGACAGGGTGAGTATGGGAACACTGAAGCTTTCTTT. The chain joins TRBV19 to TRBJ1-1, with D perhaps matching TRBD1 (6 bases). Trimming cost V 6 bases and J 1 base, with 15 bases left between them. Germline CDR1 and CDR2: LNHDA and SQIVND (reference sequence). The length of the CDR3 is 15 residues. The variable domain in full, with the rest retrieved from reference TRBV19 and TRBJ1-1, is DGGITQSPKYLFRKEGQNVTLSCEQNLNHDAMYWYRQDPGQGLRLIYYSQIVNDFQKGDIAEGYSVSREKKESFPLTVTSAQKNPTAFYLCASRQGEYGNTEAFFGQGTRLTVV.

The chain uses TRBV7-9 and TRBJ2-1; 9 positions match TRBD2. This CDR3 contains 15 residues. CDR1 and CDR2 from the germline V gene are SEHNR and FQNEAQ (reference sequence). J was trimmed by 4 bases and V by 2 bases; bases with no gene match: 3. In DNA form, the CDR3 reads TGTGCCAGCAGCTTATCTAGCGGGAAGTACAATGAGCAGTTCTTC. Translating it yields CASSLSSGKYNEQFF.

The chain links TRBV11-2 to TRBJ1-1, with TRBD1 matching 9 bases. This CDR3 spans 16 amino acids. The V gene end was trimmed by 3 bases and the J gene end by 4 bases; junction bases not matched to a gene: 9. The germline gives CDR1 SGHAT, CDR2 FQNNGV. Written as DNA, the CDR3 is TGTGCCAGCAGCTTGATGACAGGGGGATTGGGCACTGAAGCTTTCTTT. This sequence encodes CASSLMTGGLGTEAFF.

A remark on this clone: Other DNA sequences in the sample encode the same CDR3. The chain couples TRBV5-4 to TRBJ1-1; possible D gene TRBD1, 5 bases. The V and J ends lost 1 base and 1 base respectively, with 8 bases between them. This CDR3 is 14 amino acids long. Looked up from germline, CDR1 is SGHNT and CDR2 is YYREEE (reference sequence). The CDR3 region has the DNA TGTGCCAGCAGCTTGTCGACAGCGAACACTGAAGCTTTCTTT. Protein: CASSLSTANTEAFF. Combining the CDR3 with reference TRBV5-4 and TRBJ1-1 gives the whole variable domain ETGVTQSPTHLIKTRGQQVTLRCSSQSGHNTVSWYQQALGQGPQFIFQYYREEENGRGNFPPRFSGLQFPNYSSELNVNALELDDSALYLCASSLSTANTEAFFGQGTRLTVV.

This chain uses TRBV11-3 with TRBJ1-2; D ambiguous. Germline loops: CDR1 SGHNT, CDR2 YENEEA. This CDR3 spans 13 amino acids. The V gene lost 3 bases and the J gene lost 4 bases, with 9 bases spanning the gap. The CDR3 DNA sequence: TGTGCCAGCAGCTTGGGAGGAGGCTATGGCTACACCTTC. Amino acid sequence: CASSLGGGYGYTF.

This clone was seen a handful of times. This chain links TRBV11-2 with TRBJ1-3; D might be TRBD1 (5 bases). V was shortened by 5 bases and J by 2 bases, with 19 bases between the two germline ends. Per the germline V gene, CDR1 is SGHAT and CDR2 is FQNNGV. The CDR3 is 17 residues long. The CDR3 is CASSPLGGRVAGNTIYF. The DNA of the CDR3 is TGTGCCAGCAGCCCCTTGGGGGGACGGGTCGCTGGAAACACCATATATTTT.